This T cell receptor beta chain was sequenced in a study of blood T cell repertoires in COVID-19. Study as a whole: Acute and convalescent COVID-19 specimens originated in the United States, Italy and Spain. From T cells, B-cell-depleted T cells, or PBMCs came the material, which was cDNA or gDNA.

Repertoires were generated with immunoSEQ multiplex PCR, while TCRdb's copy carries only in-frame clones and drops some. The sample contains about 300,000 clones, under 90% of which appear only once. The sequence was obtained from a woman aged 25 to 39 with COVID-19, enrolled during active disease. The sample comprised peripheral blood.

The CDR3 protein is CASSLEGVGAEAFF. The CDR3 DNA reads TGTGCCAGTAGTTTGGAAGGTGTCGGGGCTGAAGCTTTCTTT. The rearrangement links TRBV19 to TRBJ1-1; D uncertain. The V and J ends lost 5 bases and 6 bases respectively, with 16 bases between them. The CDR3 totals 14 residues. The germline gives CDR1 LNHDA, CDR2 SQIVND (reference sequence).